Listed below are T cell receptor beta chains from one sample, sequenced in a study of blood T cell repertoires in COVID-19. This table comes from immunoSEQ multiplex PCR, and its TCRdb copy is limited to in-frame clones, with some not included. The sample lists more than 50,000 clones, about 80% occurring once. Specimen: peripheral blood. All receptors come from a human donor in a cohort sampled during active COVID-19. Both conserved end residues are trimmed from each CDR3.

j_call | v_call | cdr3_aa
TRBJ2-7 | TRBV30 | AWSMGRTYEQY
TRBJ2-7 | TRBV29-1 | SVGGQVAEQY
TRBJ1-1 | TRBV20-1 | SASEGPGTEAF
TRBJ2-7 | TRBV6-2/TRBV6-3 | ASSLSGEQY
TRBJ2-6 | TRBV7-9 | ASSLAAAVTNVLT
TRBJ2-6 | TRBV5-6 | ASSLGRQYSGANVLT
TRBJ2-3 | TRBV5-5 | ASSLGGAGGADTQY
TRBJ2-7 | TRBV7-9 | ASSRLMAGEQY
TRBJ1-1 | TRBV5-6 | ASSFSGGNTEAF
TRBJ2-7 | TRBV2 | ASSLGGIYEQY
TRBJ1-2 | TRBV20-1 | SARKDSSYT
TRBJ2-7 | TRBV5-1 | ASSLGIGRVSSYEQY
TRBJ2-3 | TRBV7-9 | ASSLSSGSGTDTQY
TRBJ2-7 | TRBV30 | AWSPPRGGADYEQY